What follows are 11 T cell receptor beta chains derived from one specimen sequenced in a study of blood T cell repertoires in COVID-19. The repertoire was sequenced with immunoSEQ multiplex PCR; TCRdb's copy has only in-frame clones and lacks some. The profile shows 95,000 to 110,000 clones, roughly 87% of them singletons. Sequenced input: peripheral blood. These TCRs come from a man in his fifties or sixties in a cohort sampled during active COVID-19.

The gene calls are TRBV3-1 (or the pseudogene TRBV3-2) and TRBJ2-3, with 9 bases aligning to TRBD2. This CDR3 has 16 residues. Germline loops: CDR1 LGHDT, CDR2 YNNKEL (reference sequence). Losses at the gene ends were 11 bases for V and 6 bases for J; bases not matched to a gene: 18. CDR3 amino acids: CAGYSSAGGKADTQYF. The CDR3 bases are TGTGCCGGTTATAGTTCAGCGGGGGGTAAGGCGGATACGCAGTATTTT.

This chain uses TRBV20-1 with TRBJ1-4; D gene ambiguous. Germline V lookup: CDR1 DFQATT, CDR2 SNEGSKA (reference sequence). The CDR3 is 13 residues long. Trimming took off 3 bases at V and 5 bases at J, with 10 bases between the two ends. CDR3 nucleotide sequence: TGCAGTGCTAGTAACATCGGGAATGAAAAACTGTTTTTT. Protein: CSASNIGNEKLFF.

The CDR3 DNA reads TGTGCCAGCAGCGTAGATCACCAGGGAGGTGGCCCGCCTGGAGCTTTCTTT. This encodes CASSVDHQGGGPPGAFF. The chain combines TRBV9 with TRBJ1-1; TRBD1 is a possible D gene (5 bases). CDR1 is SGDLS and CDR2 is YYNGEE in the germline V gene. Trimming removed 0 bases at V and 10 bases at J, with 25 bases between. CDR3 length equals 17 residues.

The chain links TRBV28 to TRBJ2-1; TRBD1 matches 7 bases. Germline V gives CDR1 MDHEN, CDR2 SYDVKM. J was trimmed by 8 bases and V by 9 bases; bases with no gene match: 10. There are 13 residues in the CDR3. The CDR3 here is CASVPQGIHEQFF. The CDR3 region has the DNA TGTGCCAGTGTACCACAGGGGATTCATGAGCAGTTCTTC. Supplemented by reference TRBV28 and TRBJ2-1, the full variable domain reads DVKVTQSSRYLVKRTGEKVFLECVQDMDHENMFWYRQDPGLGLRLIYFSYDVKMKEKGDIPEGYSVSREKKERFSLILESASTNQTSMYLCASVPQGIHEQFFGPGTRLTVL.

Only one count was recorded for this clone. This chain joins TRBV19 and TRBJ1-4; 7 bases align to TRBD1. Trimming removed 1 base from V and 7 bases from J; junction bases left unmatched: 3. This CDR3 region has 14 residues. Looked up from germline, CDR1 is LNHDA and CDR2 is SQIVND (reference sequence). The CDR3 DNA sequence: TGTGCCAGTAGTATAGGAGGGGGCGGTGAAAAACTGTTTTTT. Translated: CASSIGGGGEKLFF.

A note on this clone: One junction end disagrees with the germline gene, perhaps due to a read error. The chain joins TRBV2 to TRBJ1-2; 8 nucleotides line up with TRBD1. The CDR3 covers 14 residues. Germline V gene lookup returns CDR1 SNHLY and CDR2 FYNNEI. CDR3 DNA sequence: TGTACCAGCAGGCGCCTAGGACAGGGAAGAGGCTACACCTTC. Encoded protein: CTSRRLGQGRGYTF.

This sequence joins TRBV15 and TRBJ2-5; 8 bases are a match to TRBD2. J lost 3 bases, V lost 9 bases, and 15 bases had no gene match. Germline V gene sequence: CDR1 LNHNV, CDR2 YYDKDF (reference sequence). The CDR3 totals 16 residues. CDR3 DNA sequence: TGTGCCACAAGTGGGTGGTCTGCGGGGGGTAAAGAGACCCAGTACTTC. Residues: CATSGWSAGGKETQYF.

This chain connects TRBV6-5 to TRBJ2-7, with 7 bases aligning to TRBD1. V lost 0 bases, J lost 3 bases, and 2 bases stayed unmatched. Looked up from germline, CDR1 is MNHEY and CDR2 is SVGAGI. The CDR3 spans 14 residues. This CDR3 reads CASSYSTGIYEQYF. The CDR3 DNA reads TGTGCCAGCAGTTACTCGACAGGGATCTACGAGCAGTACTTC.

This sequence joins TRBV21-1 and TRBJ2-7; the table names TRBD2, a call not compared with the DNA. TRBV21-1 is termed a pseudogene. The CDR3 contains 16 residues. CDR3: CASSASRDCGTYEQYV. The CDR3 coding sequence is TGTGCCAGCAGCGCAAGCCGGGACTGCGGGACCTACGAGCAGTACGTC.

The J gene is TRBJ1-5, the V gene TRBV28; D gene ambiguous. Between the trimmed V and J ends, which lost 2 bases and 0 bases, there was a span of 5 bases. The length of the CDR3 is 14 residues. Germline CDR1 is MDHEN and CDR2 is SYDVKM. In DNA, the CDR3 is TGTGCCAGCAGTTTAGTCGTTAGCAATCAGCCCCAGCATTTT. It codes for CASSLVVSNQPQHF.

The chain joins TRBV7-9 to TRBJ2-3; 8 bases are shared with TRBD2. The length of the CDR3 is 15 residues. Trimming cost V 3 bases and J 0 bases; bases outside gene matches: 2. Germline V gene sequence: CDR1 SEHNR, CDR2 FQNEAQ (reference sequence). This chain's CDR3 is CASSFGLASTDTQYF. CDR3 DNA sequence: TGTGCCAGCAGCTTCGGACTAGCTAGCACAGATACGCAGTATTTT.